This T cell receptor (beta chain) was found in a study of T cell repertoires in cytomegalovirus infection. From the reads, TCRdb called clonotypes with MiXCR, one entry per CDR3 protein. The sample holds approximately 500,000 distinct CDR3 sequences, around 11% seen once. Study-wide results and limits: CMV-specific TCR beta clonotypes restricted by HLA-C dominated the ex vivo response.

Worth noting for this clonotype: Its target is not known.

CDR1 is SGHDT and CDR2 is YYEEEE in the germline V gene. V was clipped by 6 bases and J by 2 bases, with 18 bases between them. This CDR3 spans 15 amino acids. This rearrangement joins TRBV5-6 to TRBJ2-7, with D uncertain. The sample comprised PBMCs. The sequence came from a human donor in good health (CMV status not recorded). Some clones in this sample may be carry-over from other donors' samples. The CDR3 nucleotides are TGTGCCAGCACACTCGAGGCTTCCAAGACCTACGAGCAGTACTTC. Translated, it gives CASTLEASKTYEQYF.